A single sample gave rise to the 5 T cell receptor beta chains below, sequenced in a study of blood T cell repertoires in COVID-19. The protocol was immunoSEQ multiplex PCR, while the TCRdb copy is restricted to in-frame clones and leaves out a portion. The sample includes some 89,000 clones, approximately 84% of them seen just once. Sequencing was carried out using peripheral blood. All receptors come from a man aged 60-69 years with acute or convalescent COVID-19.

This clone has just one count. This chain joins TRBV7-9 and TRBJ2-2; 7 bases agree with TRBD1. Trimming cost V 5 bases and J 1 base; bases outside gene matches: 7. From germline, CDR1 is SEHNR and CDR2 FQNEAQ (reference sequence). The CDR3 sequence is 16 residues long. The CDR3 is CASSRNRDRNTGELFF. In DNA, the CDR3 is TGTGCCAGCAGCCGGAACCGGGACAGGAACACCGGGGAGCTGTTTTTT.

This chain joins TRBV6-5 and TRBJ2-7; 9 bases are shared with TRBD2. The V and J ends lost 0 bases and 2 bases, in that order; junction bases with no gene match: 2. Germline CDR1 is MNHEY and CDR2 is SVGAGI. This CDR3 is built from 15 residues. Here the CDR3 DNA reads TGTGCCAGCAGTTACTCGGTAGCGGGAGCCTACGAGCAGTACTTC. It codes for CASSYSVAGAYEQYF.

DNA of the CDR3: TGTGCCAGCAGTTCGCGGGGGACCTCCTACAATGAGCAGTTCTTC. This encodes CASSSRGTSYNEQFF. The chain uses TRBV27 and TRBJ2-1; TRBD2 agrees at 7 bases. The CDR3 length is 15 residues. V lost 4 bases to trimming and J lost 0 bases; unmatched junction nucleotides: 3. Looked up from germline, CDR1 is MNHEY and CDR2 is SMNVEV (reference sequence).

CDR3 amino acids: CASRGQGAGELFF. The CDR3 DNA is TGTGCCAGCAGGGGACAGGGGGCCGGGGAGCTGTTTTTT. The chain recombines TRBV6-5 with TRBJ2-2; 11 bases fit TRBD1. Germline CDR1 and CDR2: MNHEY and SVGAGI. The length of the CDR3 is 13 residues. With 6 bases clipped from V and 6 bases from J, the junction kept 0 bases outside the gene matches.

The chain has TRBV3-1 (or the pseudogene TRBV3-2) and TRBJ1-1, with 8 bases lining up with TRBD1. CDR3 length: 15 residues. The germline gives CDR1 LGHDT, CDR2 YNNKEL (reference sequence). The V gene end was trimmed by 1 base and the J gene end by 1 base; junction bases not matched to a gene: 2. CDR3 bases: TGTGCCAGCAGCCAAGTCACAGGGGGGAACACTGAAGCTTTCTTT. Translation: CASSQVTGGNTEAFF.